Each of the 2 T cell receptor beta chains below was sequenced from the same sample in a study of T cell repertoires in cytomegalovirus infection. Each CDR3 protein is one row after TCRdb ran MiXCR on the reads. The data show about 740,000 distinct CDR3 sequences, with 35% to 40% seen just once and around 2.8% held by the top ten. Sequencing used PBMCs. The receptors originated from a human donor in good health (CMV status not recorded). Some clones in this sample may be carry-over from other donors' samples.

In DNA, the CDR3 is TGTGCCAGCAGTTACCTGAACGGACGGGACGGCTACACCTTC. This gives the protein CASSYLNGRDGYTF. This rearrangement joins TRBV28 to TRBJ1-2; D perhaps matches TRBD1 (5 bases). Germline V gene data show CDR1 as MDHEN and CDR2 as SYDVKM. The CDR3 consists of 14 residues. The ends were cut back, 4 bases at V and 8 bases at J, with 17 bases in the middle.

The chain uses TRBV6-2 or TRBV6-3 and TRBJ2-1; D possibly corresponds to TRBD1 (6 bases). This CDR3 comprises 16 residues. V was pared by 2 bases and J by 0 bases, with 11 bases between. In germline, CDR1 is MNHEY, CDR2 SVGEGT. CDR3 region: CASSYRRDTSYNEQFF. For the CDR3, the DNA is TGTGCCAGCAGTTACCGACGGGACACCTCCTACAATGAGCAGTTCTTC.